Listed below are T cell receptor beta chains from one sample, sequenced in a study of blood T cell repertoires in COVID-19. The method was immunoSEQ multiplex PCR; TCRdb's version includes in-frame clones alone and lacks a portion of them. This sample carries about 220,000 clones, about 87% of them seen once, and the ten largest clones take approximately 2.7%. The sequenced sample was PBMCs or T cells enriched from blood (not recorded which). The receptors shown here come from a woman aged 25-40 years who had recovered from COVID-19. The CDR3 runs from the conserved cysteine through the conserved F or W. D genes are given only for firm matches. Size values are once, few and many counts, or a class for expanded clones, and some rows have none.

>TRBV7-2|TRBJ2-2|TRBD2|.
TGTGCCAGCAGCTTACTAGCGGGGGAGGCCGGGGAGCTGTTTTTT
CASSLLAGEAGELFF
>TRBV6-5|TRBJ1-2|.|.
TGTGCCAGCAGCTTGCCGGGTCTCGCCGTTAGCACCTTC
CASSLPGLAVSTF
>TRBV7-2|TRBJ1-1|.|once
TGTGCCAGCAGCACTCTCGTTGGGGGGGGCACTGAAGCTTTCTTT
CASSTLVGGGTEAFF
>TRBV19|TRBJ1-5|TRBD1|.
TGTGCCAGCAGACAGGGGGCTTTTGATCAGCCCCAGCATTTT
CASRQGAFDQPQHF
>TRBV5-1|TRBJ1-1|TRBD1|.
TGCGCCAGCAGCCCCCTGACAGGGGGCAACACTGAAGCTTTCTTT
CASSPLTGGNTEAFF
>TRBV27|TRBJ1-1|.|.
TGTGCCAGCCAGGGGAGAGGGAACACTGAAGCTTTCTTT
CASQGRGNTEAFF
>TRBV2|TRBJ1-4|TRBD1|.
TGTGCCACATTGGAGGACAGGGGGCAGGGGGGTGAAAAACTGTTTTTT
CATLEDRGQGGEKLFF
>TRBV7-2|TRBJ2-7|TRBD2|.
TGTGCCAGCAGAATGAGCGGGGGGGCCGGGGAGCAGTACTTC
CASRMSGGAGEQYF
>TRBV7-7|TRBJ1-1|.|.
TGTGCTAGCAGTTTGGACTTGAACACTGAAGCTTTCTTT
CASSLDLNTEAFF
>TRBV18|TRBJ1-1|.|once
TGTGCCAGCTCACCACCAGTCGGGATGAACACTGAAGCTTTCTTT
CASSPPVGMNTEAFF
>TRBV14|TRBJ1-6|TRBD1|.
TGTGCCAGCCGTGCTACGACAGGGGGCAGGTATTCACCCCTCCACTTT
CASRATTGGRYSPLHF
>TRBV6-1|TRBJ2-7|TRBD2|.
TGTGCCAGCAGTGAACTAGCGGGGAGCTCCTACGAGCAGTACTTC
CASSELAGSSYEQYF
>TRBV2|TRBJ1-1|.|.
TGTGCCAGCAGTGAAGTACAGGGTAGAACTTTCTTT
CASSEVQGRTFF
>TRBV9|TRBJ2-2|.|few
TGTGCCAGCAGCGCCCGCGTAGGGGAGCTGTTTTTT
CASSARVGELFF
>TRBV24-1|TRBJ2-1|.|.
TGTGCCACTAAAGCCTACGGGGACAATGAGCAGTTCTTC
CATKAYGDNEQFF
>TRBV4-3|TRBJ1-6|.|once
TGCGCCAGCAGCCAAGATCGTAGCTCCTATAATTCACCCCTCCACTTT
CASSQDRSSYNSPLHF
>TRBV5-1|TRBJ2-7|TRBD1|.
TGCGCCAGCAGCCGGGACAGCGACTACGAGCAGTACTTC
CASSRDSDYEQYF
>TRBV4-2|TRBJ1-2|.|.
TGTGCCAGCAGCCAAGAGAGGGACAATGGCTACACCTTC
CASSQERDNGYTF
>TRBV18|TRBJ2-7|TRBD1|.
TGTGCCAGCTCACAGGGGGCGCAGACCTACGAGCAGTACTTC
CASSQGAQTYEQYF
>TRBV27|TRBJ1-4|.|.
TGTGCCAGCAGTTCTATCTTCCAGGGGGAAAAACTGTTTTTT
CASSSIFQGEKLFF
>TRBV18|TRBJ1-5|TRBD1|.
TGTGCCAGCTCACTACAGGGGGGAGCAAATCAGCCCCAGCATTTT
CASSLQGGANQPQHF
>TRBV4-3|TRBJ2-2|TRBD1|.
TGCGCCAGCAGCCATCAGGGGGCAGGGAACGGGGAGCTGTTTTTT
CASSHQGAGNGELFF
>TRBV5-4|TRBJ2-5|TRBD1|.
TGTGCCAGCAGCGCCCGGACAGGGTCGGAGACCCAGTACTTC
CASSARTGSETQYF
>TRBV7-2|TRBJ2-7|TRBD2|.
TGTGCCAGCAGGTCAGAGTGGCGGGGGATTCACGAGCAGTACTTC
CASRSEWRGIHEQYF
>TRBV7-2|TRBJ2-7|.|.
TGTGCCAGCAGCCCAACACTAGAGTTTTCCTACGAGCAGTACTTC
CASSPTLEFSYEQYF
>TRBV4-1|TRBJ2-7|TRBD2|.
TGCGCCAGCAGCCCTAGCGGGGGCTTCTCCTACGAGCAGTACTTC
CASSPSGGFSYEQYF
>TRBV4-1|TRBJ1-1|.|.
TGCGCCAGCAGCCAAGATGGGCTTGGGTTCGGGGAGAACACTGAAGCTTTCTTT
CASSQDGLGFGENTEAFF
>TRBV4-3|TRBJ2-2|TRBD1|.
TGCGCCAGCAGCCAAGGGACAGGGCCGAACACCGGGGAGCTGTTTTTT
CASSQGTGPNTGELFF
>TRBV4-2|TRBJ1-2|TRBD1|.
TGTGCCAGCAGCCAAGCGGGACAGGGGGTCTATGGCTACACCTTC
CASSQAGQGVYGYTF
>TRBV2|TRBJ2-7|TRBD1|.
TGTGCCAGCTGCGACGGGACAGGGGCCTCCTACGAGCAGTACTTC
CASCDGTGASYEQYF
>TRBV6-5|TRBJ2-2|.|once
TGTGCCAGCAGCGGGGGACGGGCGAACACCGGGGAGCTGTTTTTT
CASSGGRANTGELFF
>TRBV5-5|TRBJ1-2|TRBD1|.
TGTGCCAGCAGCATAGGGACAGATCTTCGAGGGTATGGCTACACCTTC
CASSIGTDLRGYGYTF
>TRBV11-2|TRBJ1-2|TRBD1|.
TGTGCCAGCAGCGTACAGGGGGCGTACTATGGCTACACCTTC
CASSVQGAYYGYTF
>TRBV6-2/TRBV6-3|TRBJ1-1|.|once
TGTGCCAGCAGTTACCTTATGGAGGGCACTGAAGCTTTCTTT
CASSYLMEGTEAFF
>TRBV4-1|TRBJ2-1|TRBD2|.
TGCGCCAGCAGCCAAGAACCTAGCGGGGGGGCTAATGAGCAGTTCTTC
CASSQEPSGGANEQFF
>TRBV7-6|TRBJ2-2|.|.
TGTGCCAGCAGCTCAGGGAAAGCCGGGGAGCTGTTTTTT
CASSSGKAGELFF
>TRBV7-2|TRBJ2-2|.|.
TGTGCCAGCAGCTCACGATCGGCGGGGATCAACACCGGGGAGCTGTTTTTT
CASSSRSAGINTGELFF
>TRBV5-4|TRBJ1-4|.|once
TGTGCCAGCAGCTTGACAGGGCGGAATGAAAAACTGTTTTTT
CASSLTGRNEKLFF
>TRBV6-6|TRBJ1-5|.|.
TGTGCCAGCAGTTACGTTTTCAACAATCAGCCCCAGCATTTT
CASSYVFNNQPQHF
>TRBV4-2|TRBJ1-2|TRBD1|.
TGTGCCAGCAGCCAAGCGGGACAGATCTATGGCTACACCTTC
CASSQAGQIYGYTF
>TRBV19|TRBJ2-7|TRBD1|.
TGTGCCAGTGCCCCGGGACAGGGCTACGAGCAGTACTTC
CASAPGQGYEQYF
>TRBV7-6|TRBJ1-3|.|.
TGTGCCAGCAGCTTAGCGCCAGGGGACACCATATATTTT
CASSLAPGDTIYF
>TRBV25-1|TRBJ1-4|TRBD1|.
TGTGCCAGCAGTGAGCGGACAGGGAATGAAAAACTGTTTTTT
CASSERTGNEKLFF
>TRBV19|TRBJ2-1|TRBD2|.
TGTGCCAGTAGTAAATCGCCCCTGGCTAGCGGGGCCACTATCTACAATGAGCAGTTCTTC
CASSKSPLASGATIYNEQFF
>TRBV21-1|TRBJ1-6|.|.
TGTGCCAGCAGCAAAGTTGGGACAGGCCTGAATTCACCCCTCCACTTT
CASSKVGTGLNSPLHF
>TRBV6-1|TRBJ1-1|.|once
TGTGCCAGCAGTGAATCCAGAAGGGAGACTGAAGCTTTCTTT
CASSESRRETEAFF
>TRBV4-1|TRBJ1-1|.|.
TGCGCCAGCAGCCAAGGGTTAGGGGGAGACACTGAAGCTTTCTTT
CASSQGLGGDTEAFF
>TRBV9|TRBJ2-5|.|once
TGTGCCAGCAGCTCAAAAGGGGGACGGAGACAAGAGACCCAGTACTTC
CASSSKGGRRQETQYF
>TRBV5-1|TRBJ2-3|.|.
TGCGCCTCGTGGCGGGGAGGCACAGATACGCAGTATTTT
CASWRGGTDTQYF
>TRBV9|TRBJ2-7|.|.
TGTGCCAGCAGCGTATCTCAGGGCTCATCCTACGAGCAGTACTTC
CASSVSQGSSYEQYF
>TRBV15|TRBJ1-1|.|.
TGTGCCACCAGCAGAGATCAGGTCGGGAACACTGAAGCTTTCTTT
CATSRDQVGNTEAFF
>TRBV6-2/TRBV6-3|TRBJ2-1|TRBD2|few
TGTGCCAGCAGTCCCGGGACTAGCTCGTACAATGAGCAGTTCTTC
CASSPGTSSYNEQFF
>TRBV4-3|TRBJ2-7|TRBD1|.
TGCGCCAGCAGCCAGGGTCCGGGACAGGTCTACGAGCAGTACTTC
CASSQGPGQVYEQYF